The present TCR beta chain was sequenced within a study of blood T cell repertoires in COVID-19. About the study: Spain, Italy and the United States supplied samples that represented acute and convalescent COVID-19. T cells, B-cell-depleted T cells, or PBMCs supplied cDNA or gDNA.

As processed by the authors: The assay estimated nucleated cells by amplifying reference gene primers. Profiled with immunoSEQ multiplex PCR; TCRdb holds only in-frame clones, not every one. V, J and clone size are those of that table, while D and trimming were read from the DNA. Seen here are approximately 160,000 clones, 90% observed once, and the top ten hold approximately 0.56%. V was clipped by 3 bases and J by 5 bases; unmatched bases: 5. The CDR3 spans 14 residues. The germline V gene encodes CDR1 KGHDR and CDR2 SFDVKD. Sequenced material: peripheral blood. The source of this sequence is a man aged 45 to 65 with acute or convalescent COVID-19. The V and J genes are TRBV24-1 and TRBJ2-5; TRBD2 aligns across 7 bases. The chain's CDR3 is CATSDTAGRETQYF. The CDR3 bases are TGTGCCACCAGTGATACAGCGGGACGGGAGACCCAGTACTTC.